A single sample gave rise to the 22 T cell receptor beta chains below, sequenced in a study of cytomegalovirus exposure and HLA in healthy donors. Vbeta (60) and Jbeta (13) primers were used in the PCR. Sequencing was performed with immunoSEQ multiplex PCR; in TCRdb, only in-frame clones are kept and a portion is missing. This sample has about 95,000 clones; around 79% occur once, and the top ten carry 4.5% to 5.5%. Sequenced material: PBMCs. The receptors shown here come from a woman aged 40 to 50 in good health and CMV-seronegative.

V is TRBV27 and J is TRBJ2-3, with TRBD2 matching over 7 bases. The CDR3 covers 17 residues. Trimming removed 1 base from V and 6 bases from J; junction bases left unmatched: 13. From germline, CDR1 is MNHEY and CDR2 SMNVEV (reference sequence). The CDR3 DNA is TGTGCCAGCAGTTTATTATCTGCCGGAGCGGGGATTGATACGCAGTATTTT. Its protein product is CASSLLSAGAGIDTQYF.

The gene calls are TRBV19 and TRBJ1-5; no definite D call. Germline lookup yields CDR1 LNHDA and CDR2 SQIVND (reference sequence). CDR3 length: 13 amino acids. The V end was cut by 8 bases, the J end by 7 bases, with 15 bases between. The CDR3 spells CASQDYSGQPQHF. The CDR3 DNA follows: TGTGCCAGTCAAGACTACTCCGGACAGCCCCAGCATTTT.

The gene calls are TRBV7-3 and TRBJ2-3; 8 nucleotides match TRBD1. CDR3 length: 14 residues. CDR1 and CDR2 from the germline V gene are SGHTA and FQGTGA. J was trimmed by 1 base and V by 3 bases; bases with no gene match: 0. CDR3 in amino acids: CASSLDRGTDTQYF. In nucleotides, the CDR3 is TGTGCCAGCAGCTTGGACAGGGGCACAGATACGCAGTATTTT.

The chain joins TRBV28 to TRBJ2-1, with D perhaps TRBD1 (6 bases). Trimming left V 10 bases short and J 6 bases short, with 10 bases between. This CDR3 is 11 amino acids long. Looked up from germline, CDR1 is MDHEN and CDR2 is SYDVKM. CDR3 coding DNA: TGTGCCAAAATGGACAGCAATGAGCAGTTCTTC. This gives the protein CAKMDSNEQFF.

This clone occurred once. The chain uses TRBV20-1 and TRBJ2-5; D gene ambiguous. The V and J ends lost 5 bases and 2 bases respectively, with 3 bases between them. The CDR3 has 10 amino acids. Germline V gene data show CDR1 as DFQATT and CDR2 as SNEGSKA (reference sequence). CDR3 sequence (DNA): TGCAGTGCTCTTCAAGAGACCCAGTACTTC. Translation gives CSALQETQYF.

The chain carries TRBV27 and TRBJ1-5; D is possibly TRBD1 (5 bases). This CDR3 region has 17 residues. Trimming stripped 4 bases from V and 4 bases from J, with 20 bases between. Germline V gives CDR1 MNHEY, CDR2 SMNVEV (reference sequence). CDR3 sequence reads: CASSSTQGGRENQPQHF. The CDR3, as DNA: TGTGCCAGCAGTTCCACCCAGGGAGGGCGAGAGAATCAGCCCCAGCATTTT.

The chain recombines TRBV4-3 with TRBJ2-7; D call uncertain. Trimming removed 0 bases from V and 3 bases from J, with 6 bases in between. The CDR3 contains 13 residues. Germline V gene sequence: CDR1 LGHNA, CDR2 YSLEER. As DNA, the CDR3 is TGCGCCAGCAGCCAAGAGGCCAACTACGAGCAGTACTTC. Residues: CASSQEANYEQYF.

Only one count was recorded for this clone. Germline is not matched at one junction end, which may reflect a read error. This chain links TRBV7-7 with TRBJ2-1; 7 nucleotides agree with TRBD1. Germline CDR1 is SSHAT and CDR2 is FNYEAQ (reference sequence). The CDR3 loop spans 15 amino acids. The CDR3 DNA sequence: TGTGCTAGCAGCTCCAGACAGGGATCCTACAATGAGCAGTTCTTC. This gives the protein CASSSRQGSYNEQFF.

This clone has just a few counts. The V call is TRBV5-6, the J call TRBJ2-3; possibly TRBD2 for D (5 bases). Germline CDR1 SGHDT, CDR2 YYEEEE. Trimming pared 5 bases from V and 0 bases from J, leaving 13 bases between. CDR3 length equals 15 residues. CDR3 in amino acids: CASSSWRSSTDTQYF. The CDR3 coding sequence is TGTGCCAGCAGTTCATGGAGGAGCAGCACAGATACGCAGTATTTT.

The V gene is TRBV7-8, the J gene TRBJ1-2; TRBD1 might be the D (5 bases). CDR1 SGHVS and CDR2 FQNEAQ come from the germline V gene. CDR3 length: 14 residues. Trimming left V 5 bases short and J 2 bases short, with 12 bases between. CDR3 DNA sequence: TGTGCCAGCAGCGGGATGCGGGGGAACTATGGCTACACCTTC. Amino acid sequence: CASSGMRGNYGYTF.

This clone was seen only once. V gene TRBV6-6 combines with J gene TRBJ1-1, with 9 bases lining up with TRBD1. Germline values: CDR1 MNHNY, CDR2 SVGAGI (reference sequence). This CDR3 spans 15 amino acids. J gave up 4 bases and V 7 bases, and 10 bases lay outside the gene matches. In nucleotides, the CDR3 is TGTGCCAGCAACCCACAGGGGGCTGGGGGCACTGAAGCTTTCTTT. This codes for CASNPQGAGGTEAFF.

The DNA for the CDR3 is TGTGCCAGCAGTTACGAGCGGGGGACCGTTAATGAGCAGTTCTTC. It is translated as CASSYERGTVNEQFF. The gene calls are TRBV6-5 and TRBJ2-1; 8 bases line up with TRBD2. The CDR3 loop spans 15 amino acids. The V gene end was trimmed by 2 bases and the J gene end by 7 bases; junction bases not matched to a gene: 7. The germline V gene has CDR1 MNHEY and CDR2 SVGAGI.

V and J are TRBV7-2 and TRBJ2-7; D is unresolved. The germline V and J ends were trimmed by 2 bases and 0 bases, with 2 bases remaining between them. The CDR3 extends over 12 amino acids. Per germline, CDR1 SGHTA and CDR2 FQGNSA. DNA of the CDR3: TGTGCCAGCAGCTTACGCTCCTACGAGCAGTACTTC. Encoded protein: CASSLRSYEQYF.

The chain combines TRBV18 with TRBJ1-1, with 8 bases lining up with TRBD1. The CDR3 spans 18 residues. CDR1 is KGHSH, CDR2 LQKENI, per germline. Trimming took 1 base from V and 0 from J; bases not matched to a gene: 10. DNA for the CDR3: TGTGCCAGCTCACCACTCATGACAGGGGTAAATATGAACACTGAAGCTTTCTTT. The encoded protein is CASSPLMTGVNMNTEAFF.

The CDR3 DNA follows: TGTGCCAGCAGCTTAGCGCCGGGACAGGCTTATGGCTACACCTTC. It codes for CASSLAPGQAYGYTF. This chain joins TRBV7-9 and TRBJ1-2, with 8 bases matching TRBD1. Losses at the gene ends were 0 bases for V and 5 bases for J; bases not matched to a gene: 5. Germline V gives CDR1 SEHNR, CDR2 FQNEAQ (reference sequence). The CDR3 extends over 15 amino acids. The whole variable domain, remainder taken from reference TRBV7-9 and TRBJ1-2, is DTGVSQNPRHKITKRGQNVTFRCDPISEHNRLYWYRQTLGQGPEFLTYFQNEAQLEKSRLLSDRFSAERPKGSFSTLEIQRTEQGDSAMYLCASSLAPGQAYGYTFGSGTRLTVV.

This chain connects TRBV27 to TRBJ2-7, with D uncertain. Germline V gene data show CDR1 as MNHEY and CDR2 as SMNVEV (reference sequence). Between the trimmed V and J ends, which lost 11 bases and 2 bases, there was a span of 10 bases. This CDR3 is built from 11 residues. This CDR3 is CASVIPYEQYF. CDR3 coding DNA: TGTGCCTCCGTTATCCCCTACGAGCAGTACTTC.

The J gene is TRBJ1-5, the V gene TRBV6-1, with a tentative D call TRBD1 (6 bases). The V and J ends lost 3 bases and 4 bases respectively, with 10 bases between them. The CDR3 loop spans 14 amino acids. The germline gives CDR1 MNHNS, CDR2 SASEGT. Written as DNA, the CDR3 is TGTGCCAGCAGTGAGGGACACGGAAATCAGCCCCAGCATTTT. This sequence encodes CASSEGHGNQPQHF.

The J gene is TRBJ2-5, the V gene TRBV4-1; D not certain. The DNA end is more similar to TRBJ2-7, so the J call may be wrong. The CDR3 has 14 residues. Germline assignment: CDR1 MGHRA and CDR2 YSYEKL. DNA of the CDR3: TGCGCCAGCAGCCAACCTAGTCGTATCTACGAGCAGTACTTC. This gives the protein CASSQPSRIYEQYF.

This sequence joins TRBV30 and TRBJ1-6; TRBD1 matches at 9 bases. The CDR3 is made up of 14 amino acids. The germline V gene encodes CDR1 GTSNPN and CDR2 SVGIG (reference sequence). Trimming removed 6 bases from V and 6 bases from J; junction bases left unmatched: 6. The CDR3 DNA reads TGTGCCTGCTCCAGGACAGGGGTTAATTCACCCCTCCACTTT. Translation: CACSRTGVNSPLHF.

The rearrangement joins TRBV29-1 to TRBJ2-6, with a tentative D call TRBD2 (5 bases). The CDR3 has 13 residues. V lost 7 bases, J lost 4 bases, and 11 bases lay in between. CDR1 is SQVTM, CDR2 ANQGSEA, per germline. The DNA of the CDR3 is TGCAGCGGGTTGGTAGCGGGGGCCAACGTCCTGACTTTC. This encodes CSGLVAGANVLTF.

This rearrangement joins TRBV5-1 to TRBJ1-1; D gene uncertain. Trimming removed 4 bases at V and 11 bases at J, with 21 bases between. The CDR3 spans 14 residues. Germline lookup yields CDR1 SGHRS and CDR2 YFSETQ. The CDR3 coding sequence is TGCGCCAGCAGCAGCCAAACAACCTCAGGTGTGGCTTTCTTT. Translation gives CASSSQTTSGVAFF.

V and J are TRBV10-3 and TRBJ1-2; TRBD1 matches at 9 bases. The CDR3 runs to 14 residues. In germline, CDR1 is ENHRY, CDR2 SYGVKD. Germline trimming cut 5 bases from V and 2 bases from J; bases unmatched to any gene: 3. For the CDR3, the DNA is TGTGCCATCAGTCGAACAGGGGGCAACTATGGCTACACCTTC. It codes for CAISRTGGNYGYTF.